This TCR beta chain was recorded in a study of T cells in Graves' hyperthyroidism and ophthalmopathy. The CDR3 has 14 residues. The V and J ends lost 6 bases and 7 bases respectively, with 18 bases between them. In germline, CDR1 is SNHLY, CDR2 FYNNEI. Study-level results: Ophthalmopathy was identified by the model a median 6.5 months ahead of onset.

Of note for this clonotype: What it binds is not known.

PBMCs were obtained from about 9 ml fresh peripheral blood. From RNA transcripts, TCR beta CDR3 regions were amplified. A set of HTBI primers served as the primers for a first-round RT-PCR of the TCR CDR3. TCRdb reanalysed the multiplex PCR reads using MiXCR and keeps one entry per CDR3 protein. The sample carries 330,000 or so distinct CDR3 sequences, about a sixth recorded once. The sequencing sample was made of blood. The TCR originated in a woman between 35 and 50 years old with Graves' ophthalmopathy. The chain links TRBV2 to TRBJ2-5; D is possibly TRBD1 or TRBD2 (7 bases each). Here the CDR3 reads CASSPGRGLGTQYF. The CDR3 bases are TGTGCCAGCAGCCCGGGGAGGGGGCTCGGGACCCAGTACTTC.